This is a list of T cell receptor beta chains from one sample in a study of blood T cell repertoires in COVID-19. Assay: immunoSEQ multiplex PCR; the TCRdb copy retains only in-frame clones and omits some. The sample records 150,000 to 200,000 clones, about 86% being singletons. Sequencing input: peripheral blood. The receptor set was obtained from a man in his fifties with active or convalescent COVID-19. Each CDR3 is given without its conserved first and last residue. The D gene is left open where the match is weak.

>-|TRBV24-1|TRBJ2-2
ATSDVQLNTGELF
>-|TRBV19|TRBJ1-2
ASSLENYGYT
>-|TRBV5-1|TRBJ2-1
ASSDRPSSYNEQF
>-|TRBV5-8|TRBJ2-6
ASSLVLSGANVLT
>-|TRBV6-5|TRBJ1-5
ASSRGSGVQPQH
>-|TRBV20-1|TRBJ1-2
SASGSGYT
>-|TRBV4-3|TRBJ2-3
ASSQARPGYTQY
>TRBD1|TRBV4-2|TRBJ1-4
ASSQPGQQNEKLF
>TRBD1|TRBV29-1|TRBJ1-1
SAGQLMNTEAF
>-|TRBV2|TRBJ2-2
ASSVLANTGELF
>TRBD1|TRBV9|TRBJ1-3
ASSTTGGSGNTIY
>TRBD1|TRBV24-1|TRBJ1-2
ATSDSGQGRRYGYT
>-|TRBV4-3|TRBJ2-6
ASSQAYRTGSGANVLT
>TRBD1|TRBV5-1|TRBJ1-1
ASSYSRGAEAF
>TRBD2|TRBV30|TRBJ2-3
AWTAAGVNRDTQY
>-|TRBV2|TRBJ1-3
ASSGGSSGNTIY
>-|TRBV19|TRBJ1-5
ASSNQGTGNQPQH
>TRBD1|TRBV3-1/TRBV3-2|TRBJ2-5
ASSPMDRLETQY
>TRBD1|TRBV6-5|TRBJ2-5
ASSYLGTESQETQY
>-|TRBV7-2|TRBJ1-5
ASSFVEGIRTQH
>TRBD2|TRBV19|TRBJ2-7
ASSIVSGSFYEQY
>-|TRBV11-3|TRBJ2-2
ASSSRRGGLAYLTGELF